The 9 T cell receptor beta chains below were found in one sample sequenced in a study of shared clonotypes between healthy human individuals. The repertoire was sequenced with immunoSEQ multiplex PCR; TCRdb's copy has only in-frame clones and lacks some. The top ten clones hold roughly a tenth of a sample with around 340,000 clones, around 79% of them seen once. Specimen: memory CD4+ T cells sorted from blood. The sample's subset: CD45RA-negative fraction. These receptors originate from a man aged 25-40 years in good health.

This sequence joins TRBV4-3 and TRBJ2-7; 8 nucleotides agree with TRBD2. The CDR3 runs 16 residues. Germline V lookup: CDR1 LGHNA, CDR2 YSLEER. With V trimmed by 1 base and J by 5 bases, 10 bases remained unmatched. The DNA of the CDR3 is TGCGCCAGCAGCCAAGTTGCGGGAGGCAACCAAAACGAGCAGTACTTC. This encodes CASSQVAGGNQNEQYF.

The chain links TRBV13 to TRBJ1-4; D unclear. The ends were cut back, 1 base at V and 12 bases at J, with 9 bases in the middle. Looked up from germline, CDR1 is PRHDT and CDR2 is FYEKMQ (reference sequence). The CDR3 has 12 residues. The CDR3 bases are TGTGCCAGCAGCTTAGCAAGACGGGAACTGTTTTTT. It translates to CASSLARRELFF.

For this clone: One end of the junction varies from germline; a read error may be responsible. The rearrangement uses TRBV16 and TRBJ2-1; no firm D call. The germline CDR1 and CDR2 sequences are KGHSY and FQNENV. The CDR3 contains 14 residues. CDR3 amino acids: CASSQSSSDGPKIF. CDR3 nucleotide sequence: TGTGCCAGCAGCCAATCTTCTTCCGATGGGCCCAAAATCTTC.

The chain employs TRBV2 and TRBJ2-3; 7 nucleotides agree with TRBD2. The CDR3 runs 15 residues. The junction had 10 bases not matched to a gene; V was cut back by 7 bases and J by 3 bases. Germline V gene sequence: CDR1 SNHLY, CDR2 FYNNEI. DNA for the CDR3: TGTGCCAGCACTCCGGGGGGTCCCCTTACAGATACGCAGTATTTT. Amino acids: CASTPGGPLTDTQYF.

This clone was counted ten times or more. The chain employs TRBV19 and TRBJ2-1; 7 bases are shared with TRBD2. This CDR3 comprises 13 residues. CDR1 and CDR2 (germline): LNHDA, SQIVND (reference sequence). The V segment lost 9 bases and the J segment 0 bases; nucleotides outside the gene matches: 2. CDR3 amino acids: CASREDSYNEQFF. The CDR3 nucleotides are TGTGCCAGCCGGGAGGACTCCTACAATGAGCAGTTCTTC.

In its sample, this clone was seen a few times. The V call is TRBV6-5, the J call TRBJ1-2, with TRBD1 matching 7 bases. The CDR3 sequence is 15 residues long. Germline V gene sequence: CDR1 MNHEY, CDR2 SVGAGI. V was clipped by 6 bases and J by 7 bases; unmatched bases: 14. CDR3 sequence (DNA): TGTGCCAGCAGCCGCCCCAGGGGGGGCAGAGCTGGCTACACCTTC. Residues: CASSRPRGGRAGYTF.

V usage is TRBV5-6 and J usage is TRBJ1-2; no clear D. CDR3 length: 19 residues. The germline V gene has CDR1 SGHDT and CDR2 YYEEEE. The V end was cut by 1 base, the J end by 4 bases, with 26 bases between. In DNA form, the CDR3 reads TGTGCCAGCAGCTTGTATGCGGGGTTCGGATTGGAGTCTAGCTATGGCTACACCTTC. Protein sequence: CASSLYAGFGLESSYGYTF.

This clone was seen just once. This chain joins TRBV10-1 and TRBJ1-2, with 7 bases fitting TRBD1. The CDR3 spans 14 residues. Germline-derived CDR1 and CDR2 are WNHNN and SYGVQD (reference sequence). Trimming removed 3 bases from V and 5 bases from J; junction bases left unmatched: 6. CDR3 DNA: TGCGCCAGCAGTGATTCGACAGGGCTTTATGGCTACACCTTC. Protein: CASSDSTGLYGYTF.

This clone occurred a few times. J is TRBJ2-6 and V is TRBV11-3, with 8 bases aligning to TRBD1. CDR1 and CDR2 (germline): SGHNT, YENEEA. Trimming at V came to 1 base and at J to 0 bases, leaving 5 bases not matched to a gene. The CDR3 runs 18 residues. CDR3 amino acids: CASSLAGTGYSGANVLTF. The DNA for the CDR3 is TGTGCCAGCAGCTTAGCCGGGACAGGCTACTCTGGGGCCAACGTCCTGACTTTC.